The 6 T cell receptor beta chains below were found in one sample sequenced in a study of PD-L1 blockade in urothelial cancer. Method: immunoSEQ multiplex PCR; TCRdb's copy keeps in-frame clones and lacks some. This sample carries 50,000 to 65,000 clones, 70% to 90% of them seen once, and the ten largest clones take less than 3.5%. The sequences come from PBMCs, collected around atezolizumab (anti-PD-L1) treatment. These receptors all stem from a man aged 50-59 years with urothelial cancer.

This clone has just one count. The chain carries TRBV18 and TRBJ1-2; tentative D call: TRBD1 (5 bases). This CDR3 is built from 12 residues. Trimming left V 0 bases short and J 8 bases short, with 7 bases between. CDR1 KGHSH and CDR2 LQKENI come from the germline V gene. The CDR3 reads CASSPPPGGYTF. In DNA, the CDR3 is TGTGCCAGCTCACCACCGCCAGGGGGCTACACCTTC. Full variable domain (outside the CDR3, taken from reference TRBV18 and TRBJ1-2): NAGVMQNPRHLVRRRGQEARLRCSPMKGHSHVYWYRQLPEEGLKFMVYLQKENIIDESGMPKERFSAEFPKEGPSILRIQQVVRGDSAAYFCASSPPPGGYTFGSGTRLTVV.

This clone was detected only once. V and J are TRBV7-2 and TRBJ1-5; no clear D. Germline-derived CDR1 and CDR2 are SGHTA and FQGNSA. This CDR3 spans 13 amino acids. V was clipped by 5 bases and J by 6 bases, with 11 bases between them. CDR3 nucleotide sequence: TGTGCCAGCAGCGCGGAGTATTCTCAGCCCCAGCATTTT. It yields the protein CASSAEYSQPQHF.

This clone was detected only a few times. CDR3 DNA: TGTGCCTGGGCTACTAGCGGGACTTCTGTCGAGCAGTACTTC. This encodes CAWATSGTSVEQYF. The chain is built from TRBV30 and TRBJ2-7; the match to TRBD2 covers 10 bases. CDR3 length: 14 amino acids. Trimming took 5 bases from V and 6 from J; bases not matched to a gene: 10. Germline V gene lookup returns CDR1 GTSNPN and CDR2 SVGIG (reference sequence).

The CDR3 bases are TGTGCCAGCAGTGATTCTACGGACAGCCGCATAAGTATGAACACTGAAGCTTTCTTT. This codes for CASSDSTDSRISMNTEAFF. The chain recombines TRBV2 with TRBJ1-1; TRBD1 might be the D (6 bases). Deletions cut 3 bases from V and 0 bases from J, with 23 bases between. Germline assignment: CDR1 SNHLY and CDR2 FYNNEI. The CDR3 spans 19 residues. Drawing the rest from reference TRBV2 and TRBJ1-1, the complete variable domain is EPEVTQTPSHQVTQMGQEVILRCVPISNHLYFYWYRQILGQKVEFLVSFYNNEISEKSEIFDDQFSVERPDGSNFTLKIRSTKLEDSAMYFCASSDSTDSRISMNTEAFFGQGTRLTVV.

The chain links TRBV19 to TRBJ2-7; 8 nucleotides match TRBD2. This CDR3 has 13 amino acids. Trimming cost V 9 bases and J 2 bases; bases outside gene matches: 6. CDR1 and CDR2 from the germline V gene are LNHDA and SQIVND (reference sequence). CDR3 nucleotide sequence: TGTGCCAGCCGGGGGGGTAGCACCTACGAGCAGTACTTC. As protein: CASRGGSTYEQYF.

This chain links TRBV7-2 with TRBJ1-6, with D hard to call. The CDR3 length is 12 residues. Trimming pared 5 bases from V and 7 bases from J, leaving 6 bases between. Germline V gene data show CDR1 as SGHTA and CDR2 as FQGNSA. CDR3 in DNA: TGTGCCAGCAGCCGACTGAATTCACCCCTCCACTTT. Its translation is CASSRLNSPLHF.